A single sample is the source of the 20 T cell receptor beta chains below, sequenced in a study of blood T cell repertoires in COVID-19. Only in-frame clones appear in the TCRdb table, and some are missing; sequencing was by immunoSEQ multiplex PCR. The sample comprises 310,000 or so clones, more than 75% of which are singletons, and 3% to 4% rests with the top ten. The sequencing sample was made of peripheral blood. Receptor source: a woman between 50 and 59 years old with active or convalescent COVID-19.

This clone appeared a single time. This chain joins TRBV27 and TRBJ2-1, with 9 bases identical to TRBD1. The CDR3 is 14 residues long. V lost 6 bases to trimming and J lost 5 bases; unmatched junction nucleotides: 5. CDR1 and CDR2 from the germline V gene are MNHEY and SMNVEV (reference sequence). The CDR3: CASRRDRADNEQFF. CDR3 nucleotide sequence: TGTGCCAGCAGGCGGGACAGGGCAGACAATGAGCAGTTCTTC.

The V call is TRBV7-2, the J call TRBJ1-1; TRBD1 is a possible D gene (5 bases). Trimming took 1 base from V and 8 from J, leaving 11 bases between them. The CDR3 is 13 amino acids. Germline V gene sequence: CDR1 SGHTA, CDR2 FQGNSA. The CDR3 loop is CASSLEASGEAFF. The CDR3 DNA sequence: TGTGCCAGCAGCTTAGAGGCGTCAGGGGAAGCTTTCTTT.

Only one count was recorded for this clone. The chain has TRBV7-9 and TRBJ1-2; no definite D call. The CDR3 has 14 amino acids. Germline loops: CDR1 SEHNR, CDR2 FQNEAQ (reference sequence). V shed 5 bases and J shed 2 bases, with 12 bases lying between them. The CDR3: CASSIDTINYGYTF. The CDR3 DNA is TGTGCCAGCAGCATTGACACGATCAACTATGGCTACACCTTC.

The CDR3 region is CARPEGAENTEAFF. The CDR3 coding sequence is TGTGCACGCCCGGAGGGGGCGGAGAACACTGAAGCTTTCTTT. This chain connects TRBV19 to TRBJ1-1, with TRBD1 matching 7 bases. The V gene's germline CDR1 is LNHDA and CDR2 SQIVND (reference sequence). There are 14 residues in the CDR3.

V and J are TRBV7-9 and TRBJ2-1; the match to TRBD2 covers 9 bases. Germline-derived CDR1 and CDR2 are SEHNR and FQNEAQ (reference sequence). V was pared by 1 base and J by 7 bases, with 14 bases of the junction left unmatched. This CDR3 contains 18 residues. CDR3 amino acids: CASSLGASGVVGRNEQFF. The DNA of the CDR3 is TGTGCCAGCAGCTTAGGTGCTAGCGGGGTAGTGGGAAGAAATGAGCAGTTCTTC. Full variable domain (missing parts from reference TRBV7-9 and TRBJ2-1): DTGVSQNPRHKITKRGQNVTFRCDPISEHNRLYWYRQTLGQGPEFLTYFQNEAQLEKSRLLSDRFSAERPKGSFSTLEIQRTEQGDSAMYLCASSLGASGVVGRNEQFFGPGTRLTVL.

The chain carries TRBV10-3 and TRBJ2-2; a weak D match, TRBD1 (6 bases). V lost 10 bases and J 5 bases, leaving 14 bases between the germline ends. CDR3 length: 13 amino acids. In germline, CDR1 is ENHRY, CDR2 SYGVKD. The CDR3 is CATEHRETGELFF. Here the CDR3 DNA reads TGTGCCACCGAACACAGGGAAACCGGGGAGCTGTTTTTT.

V gene TRBV28 combines with J gene TRBJ2-3, with 10 bases lining up with TRBD2. With V trimmed by 3 bases and J by 5 bases, 5 bases remained unmatched. From germline, CDR1 is MDHEN and CDR2 SYDVKM. The CDR3 covers 15 residues. Written as DNA, the CDR3 is TGTGCCAGCAGTTTTTTGAGCGGGGGGGGAGATACGCAGTATTTT. Residues: CASSFLSGGGDTQYF.

The chain uses TRBV27 and TRBJ2-3; 11 bases match TRBD2. The CDR3 loop spans 17 amino acids. J gave up 3 bases and V 5 bases, and 10 bases lay outside the gene matches. Germline values: CDR1 MNHEY, CDR2 SMNVEV (reference sequence). The CDR3 sequence: CASSALGTSGLTDTQYF. The CDR3 DNA is TGTGCCAGCAGTGCCCTCGGGACTAGCGGACTTACAGATACGCAGTATTTT.

The rearrangement links TRBV19 to TRBJ2-7; a possible D gene is TRBD1 (5 bases). V was cut by 6 bases and J by 2 bases, with 8 bases left in between. This CDR3 has 12 residues. The germline gives CDR1 LNHDA, CDR2 SQIVND (reference sequence). The CDR3 loop reads CASSPGTYEQYF. As DNA, the CDR3 is TGTGCCAGTAGCCCAGGGACCTACGAGCAGTACTTC. The whole variable domain, remainder taken from reference TRBV19 and TRBJ2-7, is DGGITQSPKYLFRKEGQNVTLSCEQNLNHDAMYWYRQDPGQGLRLIYYSQIVNDFQKGDIAEGYSVSREKKESFPLTVTSAQKNPTAFYLCASSPGTYEQYFGPGTRLTVT.

The CDR3 nucleotides are TGTGCCAGCACCCAATCTAGCGGGGGGGCCATGGAGACCCAGTACTTC. Amino acid sequence: CASTQSSGGAMETQYF. The V gene is TRBV13, the J gene TRBJ2-5; the match to TRBD2 covers 12 bases. This CDR3 contains 16 residues. V was clipped by 7 bases and J by 5 bases; unmatched bases: 11. CDR1 is PRHDT and CDR2 is FYEKMQ in the germline V gene (reference sequence).

CDR3 in amino acids: CASPDRSYEQYF. CDR3 in DNA: TGTGCCAGCCCTGACAGGTCCTACGAGCAGTACTTC. V and J are TRBV6-4 and TRBJ2-7, with D possibly matching TRBD1 (6 bases). The CDR3 runs to 12 residues. V was cut by 8 bases and J by 1 base, with 9 bases left in between. Germline values: CDR1 MRHNA, CDR2 SNTAGT.

As to this clone: Other DNA sequences of this sample code for an identical CDR3. The chain recombines TRBV28 with TRBJ2-7, with D possibly being TRBD1 (6 bases). The CDR3 spans 14 residues. Trimming left V 3 bases short and J 2 bases short, with 11 bases between. CDR1 is MDHEN and CDR2 is SYDVKM in the germline V gene. For the CDR3, the DNA is TGTGCCAGCAGTTTTTCAGACAGGACCTACGAGCAGTACTTC. Protein: CASSFSDRTYEQYF.

The V gene is TRBV7-9, the J gene TRBJ2-1; TRBD1 matches at 8 bases. This CDR3 has 14 residues. J was trimmed by 4 bases and V by 3 bases; bases with no gene match: 2. CDR1 and CDR2 from the germline V gene are SEHNR and FQNEAQ (reference sequence). CDR3 nucleotides: TGTGCCAGCAGCTTGGACAGGGCATACAATGAGCAGTTCTTC. It yields the protein CASSLDRAYNEQFF.

This chain links TRBV5-6 with TRBJ2-5; 9 positions agree with TRBD2. With 1 base clipped from V and 6 bases from J, the junction kept 10 bases outside the gene matches. The germline gives CDR1 SGHDT, CDR2 YYEEEE. This CDR3 is 16 amino acids long. CDR3 loop: CASSLWLAGDVKTQYF. CDR3 nucleotides: TGTGCCAGCAGCTTGTGGTTAGCGGGGGATGTGAAGACCCAGTACTTC.

V usage is TRBV24-1 and J usage is TRBJ2-1, with a tentative D call TRBD1 (5 bases). The CDR3 is 16 amino acids. With 3 bases removed from V and 4 bases from J, the gap between germline ends came to 15 bases. Germline V gives CDR1 KGHDR, CDR2 SFDVKD. The CDR3 DNA sequence: TGTGCCACCAGTGATGGTAGACAGTCTTTTTACAATGAGCAGTTCTTC. Its translation: CATSDGRQSFYNEQFF.

The chain links TRBV25-1 to TRBJ2-1; 9 bases match TRBD1. CDR1 and CDR2 (germline): MGHDK, SYGVNS. J was trimmed by 6 bases and V by 7 bases; bases with no gene match: 16. The CDR3 consists of 17 residues. The CDR3 bases are TGTGCCAGCAAAGGTACCGCCGGGACAGGGAATGCCAATGAGCAGTTCTTC. Protein: CASKGTAGTGNANEQFF.

The chain recombines TRBV24-1 with TRBJ1-5; D unresolved. CDR3 length: 16 amino acids. The V end was cut by 4 bases, the J end by 3 bases, with 15 bases between. CDR1 and CDR2 (germline): KGHDR, SFDVKD. Written as DNA, the CDR3 is TGTGCCACCAGTGACCACCGTCGGGGATCCAATCAGCCCCAGCATTTT. It is translated as CATSDHRRGSNQPQHF.

The chain combines TRBV5-4 with TRBJ1-1; 10 nucleotides align to TRBD1. The CDR3 consists of 14 residues. CDR1 is SGHNT and CDR2 is YYREEE in the germline V gene (reference sequence). V was pared by 4 bases and J by 4 bases, with 4 bases of the junction left unmatched. The CDR3 reads CASSETGGFTEAFF. DNA for the CDR3: TGTGCCAGCAGCGAGACAGGGGGCTTCACTGAAGCTTTCTTT. The full variable domain, its missing parts supplied by reference TRBV5-4 and TRBJ1-1, is ETGVTQSPTHLIKTRGQQVTLRCSSQSGHNTVSWYQQALGQGPQFIFQYYREEENGRGNFPPRFSGLQFPNYSSELNVNALELDDSALYLCASSETGGFTEAFFGQGTRLTVV.

The V gene is TRBV3-1 (or the pseudogene TRBV3-2), the J gene TRBJ1-1; no clear D gene. Germline V CDR1 and CDR2: LGHDT, YNNKEL (reference sequence). The CDR3 spans 12 residues. The V end lost 6 bases, the J end lost 0 bases, and 5 bases lay between the germline ends. This CDR3 reads CASSSMNTEAFF. For the CDR3, the DNA is TGTGCCAGCAGTTCCATGAACACTGAAGCTTTCTTT.

The chain links TRBV10-3 to TRBJ2-3; 12 nucleotides align to TRBD1. The CDR3 has 18 residues. Germline assignment: CDR1 ENHRY and CDR2 SYGVKD. Trimming at V came to 0 bases and at J to 3 bases, leaving 7 bases not matched to a gene. This CDR3 reads CAISESTMGQGATDTQYF. The CDR3, as DNA: TGTGCCATCAGTGAGTCTACAATGGGACAGGGGGCAACAGATACGCAGTATTTT.